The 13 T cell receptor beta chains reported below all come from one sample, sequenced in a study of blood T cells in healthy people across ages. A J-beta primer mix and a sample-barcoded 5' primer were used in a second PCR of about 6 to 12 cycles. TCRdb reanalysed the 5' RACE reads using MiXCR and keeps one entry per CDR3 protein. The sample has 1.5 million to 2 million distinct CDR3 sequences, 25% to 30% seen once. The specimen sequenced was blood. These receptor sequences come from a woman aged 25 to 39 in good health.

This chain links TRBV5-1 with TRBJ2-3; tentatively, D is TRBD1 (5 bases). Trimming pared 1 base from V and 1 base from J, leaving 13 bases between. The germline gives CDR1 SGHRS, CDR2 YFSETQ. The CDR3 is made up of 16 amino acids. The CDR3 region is CASSLTWEGGTDTQYF. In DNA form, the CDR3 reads TGCGCCAGCAGCTTGACCTGGGAAGGGGGCACAGATACGCAGTATTTT.

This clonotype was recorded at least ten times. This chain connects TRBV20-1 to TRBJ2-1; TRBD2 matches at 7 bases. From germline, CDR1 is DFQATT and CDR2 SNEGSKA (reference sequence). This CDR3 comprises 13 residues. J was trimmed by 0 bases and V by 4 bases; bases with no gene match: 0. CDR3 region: CSAKRGSYNEQFF. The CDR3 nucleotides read TGCAGTGCTAAGCGGGGCTCCTACAATGAGCAGTTCTTC.

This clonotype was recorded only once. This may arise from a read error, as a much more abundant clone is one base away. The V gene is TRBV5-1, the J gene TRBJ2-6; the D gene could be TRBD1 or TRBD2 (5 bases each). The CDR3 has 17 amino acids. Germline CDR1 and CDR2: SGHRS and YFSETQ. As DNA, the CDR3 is TGCGCCAGCAGCCAGAGAGGGCCCTACTCTGGGGCCAACGTCCGGACTTTC. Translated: CASSQRGPYSGANVRTF.

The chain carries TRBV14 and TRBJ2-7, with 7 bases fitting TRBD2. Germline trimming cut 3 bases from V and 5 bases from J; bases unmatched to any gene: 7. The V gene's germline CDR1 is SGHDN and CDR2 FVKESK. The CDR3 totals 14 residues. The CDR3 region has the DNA TGTGCCAGCAGCCACCCCGGGGGGATGCACGAGCAGTACTTC. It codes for CASSHPGGMHEQYF.

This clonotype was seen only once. CDR3 DNA: TGCGCCAGCAGCTTACAGGGAGTTAAGACAGATACGCAGTATTTT. Protein product: CASSLQGVKTDTQYF. This chain uses TRBV5-1 with TRBJ2-3; tentative D call: TRBD1 (6 bases). This CDR3 has 15 amino acids. V lost 2 bases and J lost 3, with 13 bases in between. Per germline, CDR1 SGHRS and CDR2 YFSETQ.

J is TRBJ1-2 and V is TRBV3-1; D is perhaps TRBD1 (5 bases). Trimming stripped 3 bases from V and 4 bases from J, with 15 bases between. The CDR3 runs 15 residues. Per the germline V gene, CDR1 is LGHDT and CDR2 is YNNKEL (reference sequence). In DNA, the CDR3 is TGTGCCAGCAGCCAGGGGGAGCGATCTTGCTATGGCTACACCTTC. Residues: CASSQGERSCYGYTF. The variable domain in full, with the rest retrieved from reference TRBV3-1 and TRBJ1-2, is DTAVSQTPKYLVTQMGNDKSIKCEQNLGHDTMYWYKQDSKKFLKIMFSYNNKELIINETVPNRFSPKSPDKAHLNLHINSLELGDSAVYFCASSQGERSCYGYTFGSGTRLTVV.

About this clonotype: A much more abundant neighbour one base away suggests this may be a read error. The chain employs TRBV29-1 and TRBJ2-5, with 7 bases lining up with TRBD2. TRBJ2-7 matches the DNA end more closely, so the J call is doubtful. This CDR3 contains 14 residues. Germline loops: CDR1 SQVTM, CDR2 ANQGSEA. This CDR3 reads CSVEPGRGDYEQYF. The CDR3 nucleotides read TGCAGCGTTGAGCCAGGGAGGGGAGACTACGAGCAGTACTTC.

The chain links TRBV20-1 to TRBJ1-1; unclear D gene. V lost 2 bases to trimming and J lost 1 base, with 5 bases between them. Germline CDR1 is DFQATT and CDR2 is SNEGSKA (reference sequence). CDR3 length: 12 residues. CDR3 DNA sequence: TGCAGTGCTAGATCCCAGAACACTGAAGCTTTCTTT. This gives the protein CSARSQNTEAFF.

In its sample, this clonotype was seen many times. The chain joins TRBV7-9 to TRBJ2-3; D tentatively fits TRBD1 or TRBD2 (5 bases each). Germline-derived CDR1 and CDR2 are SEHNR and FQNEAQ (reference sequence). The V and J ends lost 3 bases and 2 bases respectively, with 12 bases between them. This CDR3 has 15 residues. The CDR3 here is CASSLGSGLTDTQYF. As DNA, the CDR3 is TGTGCCAGCAGCTTGGGTTCGGGGCTCACAGATACGCAGTATTTT. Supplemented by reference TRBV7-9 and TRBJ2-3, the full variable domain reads DTGVSQNPRHKITKRGQNVTFRCDPISEHNRLYWYRQTLGQGPEFLTYFQNEAQLEKSRLLSDRFSAERPKGSFSTLEIQRTEQGDSAMYLCASSLGSGLTDTQYFGPGTRLTVL.

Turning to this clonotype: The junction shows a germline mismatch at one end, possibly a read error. The CDR3 region is CSAGFHSGSSYNEQFF. CDR3 bases: TGTAGTGCTGGGTTCCATAGCGGGAGCTCCTACAATGAGCAGTTCTTC. This chain links TRBV20-1 with TRBJ2-1; 9 bases agree with TRBD2. Germline CDR1 and CDR2: DFQATT and SNEGSKA (reference sequence). This CDR3 comprises 16 residues.

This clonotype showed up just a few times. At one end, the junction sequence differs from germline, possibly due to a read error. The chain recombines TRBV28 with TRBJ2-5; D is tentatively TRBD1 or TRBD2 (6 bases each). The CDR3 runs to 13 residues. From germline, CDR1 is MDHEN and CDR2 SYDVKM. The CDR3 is CVSRASKGGTQYF. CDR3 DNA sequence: TGTGTCAGCAGGGCGAGCAAGGGGGGGACCCAGTACTTC.

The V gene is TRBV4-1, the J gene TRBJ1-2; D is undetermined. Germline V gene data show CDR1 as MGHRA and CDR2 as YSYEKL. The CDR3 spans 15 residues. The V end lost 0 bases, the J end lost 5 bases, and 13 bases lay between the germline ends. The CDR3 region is CASSQEVRNAYGYTF. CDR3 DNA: TGCGCCAGCAGCCAAGAAGTGCGTAACGCTTATGGCTACACCTTC.

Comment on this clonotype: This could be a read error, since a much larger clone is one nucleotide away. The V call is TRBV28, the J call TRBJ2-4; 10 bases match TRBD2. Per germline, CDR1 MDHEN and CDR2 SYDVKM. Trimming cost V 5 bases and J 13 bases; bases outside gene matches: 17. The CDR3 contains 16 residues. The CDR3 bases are TGTGCCAGCAGTCCCGGGCTAGCGGGGGCTAACAATGAGCAGTACTTC. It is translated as CASSPGLAGANNEQYF. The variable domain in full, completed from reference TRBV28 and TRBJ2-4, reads DVKVTQSSRYLVKRTGEKVFLECVQDMDHENMFWYRQDPGLGLRLIYFSYDVKMKEKGDIPEGYSVSREKKERFSLILESASTNQTSMYLCASSPGLAGANNEQYFGAGTRLSVL.